This T cell receptor (beta chain) was captured in a study of T-cell memory formation after mild COVID-19. Study-level findings and limits: Clones shrinking between day 15 and 85 showed a balanced CD4/CD8 split, and those that grew later tilted toward CD4+. For second-wave clones that peaked at day 37, SARS-CoV-2 specificity went unverified.

V lost 4 bases and J lost 4, with 10 bases in between. Germline CDR1 MGHRA, CDR2 YSYEKL. This CDR3 has 13 residues. This clonotype has a count of ten or more. Its antigen is not known. Using constant-segment primers, 5'RACE produced TCR alpha and TCR beta cDNA libraries carrying sample barcodes and UMIs. MiXCR, run by TCRdb on the 5' RACE reads, gives a single entry per CDR3 protein. The sample shows 35,000 to 45,000 distinct CDR3 sequences, around 6.3% of them seen only once. The V call is TRBV4-1, the J call TRBJ2-5; TRBD1 might be the D (5 bases). Sequencing was carried out using PBMCs or a T cell subset sorted from them (not recorded which). The sequence was obtained from an adult who had mild COVID-19 (a few samples of this study predate the infection). Cell type and time point are not known. The CDR3 here is CASSLGRGETQYF. CDR3 DNA: TGCGCCAGCAGCCTGGGAAGGGGAGAGACCCAGTACTTC.